Listed below are T cell receptor beta chains from one sample, sequenced in a study of OX40 agonist ivuxolimab in advanced cancers. This table comes from immunoSEQ multiplex PCR, and its TCRdb copy is limited to in-frame clones, with some not included. The table records about 94,000 clones, roughly 87% of them present only once. The sequences come from CD4+ or CD8+ T cells sorted from blood, collected in a trial of the OX40 agonist ivuxolimab. Every receptor here comes from an adult with an advanced solid tumor such as melanoma, head and neck, liver or kidney cancer. CDR3s include the opening cysteine and the closing phenylalanine or tryptophan. A D gene is named only where the DNA matches it firmly. Part of the rows lack a size; the others show once, few, many or a class for expanded clones.

d_call clone_size j_call v_call cdr3_aa cdr3_nt
TRBD1 NA TRBJ1-2 TRBV18 CASSPQDRVYGYTF TGTGCCAGCTCACCTCAGGACAGGGTCTATGGCTACACCTTC
NA NA TRBJ2-1 TRBV7-2 CASSLLGGQVSYNEQFF TGTGCCAGCAGCTTACTCGGGGGCCAGGTCTCCTACAATGAGCAGTTCTTC
TRBD2 NA TRBJ2-3 TRBV5-4 CASSLEATSRTDTQYF TGTGCCAGCAGCTTGGAAGCGACTAGCCGCACAGATACGCAGTATTTT
TRBD1 NA TRBJ1-6 TRBV4-1 CASSQRSGQGFSPLHF TGCGCCAGCAGCCAGAGGTCTGGACAGGGGTTTTCACCCCTCCACTTT
TRBD2 NA TRBJ2-4 TRBV5-6 CASSFRTSPNIQYF TGTGCCAGCAGCTTCCGGACTAGCCCAAACATTCAGTACTTC
TRBD1 few TRBJ2-6 TRBV27 CASREWGQPDSGANVLTF TGTGCCAGCAGGGAGTGGGGACAGCCTGACTCTGGGGCCAACGTCCTGACTTTC
NA NA TRBJ1-1 TRBV19 CASSPPGVRPEAFF TGTGCCAGTAGTCCACCGGGGGTTCGACCTGAAGCTTTCTTT
NA NA TRBJ2-7 TRBV5-5 CASSLGAETNEQYF TGTGCCAGCAGCTTAGGGGCCGAAACTAATGAGCAGTACTTC
TRBD1 NA TRBJ1-3 TRBV6-6 CASSYNRGGDTIYF TGTGCCAGCAGTTACAACAGGGGTGGCGACACCATATATTTT
NA NA TRBJ2-5 TRBV27 CASSKPGQGGETQYF TGTGCCAGCAGTAAGCCGGGACAAGGGGGAGAGACCCAGTACTTC
TRBD2 NA TRBJ2-2 TRBV25-1 CASSSVAGGNTGELFF TGTGCCAGCAGTTCAGTAGCGGGGGGGAACACCGGGGAGCTGTTTTTT
NA NA TRBJ1-3 TRBV7-6 CASSLVPRNPSGNTIYF TGTGCCAGCAGCTTAGTCCCACGGAATCCCTCTGGAAACACCATATATTTT
NA NA TRBJ1-2 TRBV6-5 CASSYKAHNYGYTF TGTGCCAGCAGTTATAAGGCGCATAACTATGGCTACACCTTC
NA NA TRBJ2-2 TRBV7-9 CASSSAQGGRYTGELFF TGTGCCAGCAGCTCCGCACAGGGGGGGCGGTACACCGGGGAGCTGTTTTTT
NA NA TRBJ1-1 TRBV4-1 CASSHILRGMNTEAFF TGCGCCAGCAGCCACATTTTAAGGGGAATGAACACTGAAGCTTTCTTT
NA NA TRBJ2-7 TRBV5-8 CASKEQGQPSYEQYF TGTGCCAGCAAGGAACAGGGCCAGCCCTCCTACGAGCAGTACTTC
TRBD1 NA TRBJ1-1 TRBV7-2 CASSLTGTAPEAFF TGTGCCAGCAGCTTGACAGGGACTGCCCCTGAAGCTTTCTTT
TRBD1 NA TRBJ1-6 TRBV11-3 CASSLTGQGNSPLHF TGTGCCAGCAGCCTAACCGGACAGGGCAATTCACCCCTCCACTTT
NA once TRBJ1-4 TRBV4-1 CASSQDWETTNEKLFF TGCGCCAGCAGCCAAGATTGGGAGACAACTAATGAAAAACTGTTTTTT
NA NA TRBJ2-6 TRBV7-8 CASRLPGTDFSGANVLTF TGTGCCAGCAGGCTCCCAGGGACGGATTTCTCTGGGGCCAACGTCCTGACTTTC
NA once TRBJ2-1 TRBV28 CASSFSQGQFF TGTGCCAGCAGTTTTTCCCAAGGGCAGTTCTTC
NA NA TRBJ1-1 TRBV10-3 CAIRRDLNTEAFF TGTGCCATCAGAAGGGATCTGAACACTGAAGCTTTCTTT
NA NA TRBJ2-1 TRBV7-2 CASSRDTSSYNEQFF TGTGCCAGCAGCCGGGACACCAGCTCCTACAATGAGCAGTTCTTC
NA NA TRBJ2-3 TRBV5-4 CASSGGGGLGRNTQYF TGTGCCAGCAGCGGGGGCGGGGGATTGGGCAGAAATACGCAGTATTTT
TRBD1 NA TRBJ2-7 TRBV6-1 CASSSGTAVYEQYF TGTGCCAGCAGTTCCGGGACAGCCGTCTACGAGCAGTACTTC
NA few TRBJ1-1 TRBV11-1 CASSLGAEAFF TGTGCCAGCAGCTTAGGGGCAGAAGCTTTCTTT
NA once TRBJ1-2 TRBV5-1 CASSLGDPNGYTF TGCGCCAGCAGCTTGGGGGACCCCAATGGCTACACCTTC
TRBD1 NA TRBJ2-2 TRBV6-5 CASSFYRDRGTGELFF TGTGCCAGCAGTTTCTACCGGGACAGGGGCACCGGGGAGCTGTTTTTT
NA NA TRBJ2-7 TRBV6-1 CASSEAPVGGEQYF TGTGCCAGCAGTGAAGCGCCAGTGGGAGGCGAGCAGTACTTC
NA NA TRBJ2-1 TRBV10-2 CASSEVRGNEQFF TGCGCCAGCAGTGAGGTCAGAGGCAATGAGCAGTTCTTC
TRBD1 NA TRBJ1-4 TRBV5-5 CASSLGGQGGSELFF TGTGCCAGCAGCTTGGGAGGACAGGGGGGGTCTGAACTGTTTTTT
TRBD1 NA TRBJ1-2 TRBV18 CASSPPGQGAIGYTF TGTGCCAGCTCACCACCGGGACAGGGGGCGATAGGCTACACCTTC
NA few TRBJ1-4 TRBV6-1 CASIDSYNEKLFF TGTGCCAGCATTGACAGTTATAATGAAAAACTGTTTTTT
NA NA TRBJ2-1 TRBV18 CASSPRADEQFF TGTGCCAGCTCACCCAGGGCTGATGAGCAGTTCTTC
NA NA TRBJ2-7 TRBV10-2 CASSDSSGNRNEQYF TGCGCCAGCAGTGATTCTTCGGGGAATCGAAACGAGCAGTACTTC
NA NA TRBJ2-1 TRBV20-1 CSARDQVLQFF TGCAGTGCTAGAGATCAGGTCCTGCAGTTCTTC
TRBD1 NA TRBJ1-6 TRBV6-6 CATGPGQMYNSPLHF TGTGCCACCGGTCCGGGACAGATGTATAATTCACCCCTCCACTTT
NA NA TRBJ2-3 TRBV2 CASSEHDTQYF TGTGCCAGCAGTGAACATGATACGCAGTATTTT
NA few TRBJ2-1 TRBV10-3 CAISPKSNEQFF TGTGCCATCAGTCCTAAGAGCAATGAGCAGTTCTTC
NA NA TRBJ2-3 TRBV4-2 CASSQSSGRQPDTQYF TGTGCCAGCAGCCAATCCTCGGGTAGGCAGCCAGATACGCAGTATTTT
TRBD2 NA TRBJ2-1 TRBV4-2 CASSQDLAVTYNEQFF TGTGCCAGCAGCCAAGATCTAGCGGTGACCTACAATGAGCAGTTCTTC
NA NA TRBJ2-3 TRBV12-5 CASGLRLASTSSTDTQYF TGTGCTAGTGGTTTGCGCCTAGCGTCTACCTCTAGCACAGATACGCAGTATTTT